This T cell receptor (beta chain) comes out of a study of regulatory T cells in long-lasting Graves disease. Time point denoted: newly diagnosed GD, antithyroid drugs for less than 3 months. PBMC-extracted RNA yielded the TCR library. Relying on iRepertoire HTBI primers and Arm-PCR of CDR3 regions, the team built TCR beta libraries. TCRdb called the multiplex PCR reads again in MiXCR, with one record for every CDR3 protein. The sample yields approximately 480,000 distinct CDR3 sequences, around 15% seen once. This sample was also put to use in a study of T cells in Graves' hyperthyroidism and ophthalmopathy. That source reports: Uncontrolled infection, other autoimmune disease, pregnancy and lactation each barred patients from inclusion.

Sample: peripheral blood mononuclear cells (PBMCs), taken at new diagnosis, from a patient treated with antithyroid drugs. The receptor was derived from a man aged 40-50 years with Graves disease.

The CDR3 loop is CASSRTESNTGELFF. CDR3 coding DNA: TGTGCCAGCAGCCGGACGGAATCGAACACCGGGGAGCTGTTTTTT. This chain joins TRBV3-1 and TRBJ2-2; D uncertain. The V gene's germline CDR1 is LGHDT and CDR2 YNNKEL (reference sequence). Deletions cut 4 bases from V and 0 bases from J, with 9 bases between. The CDR3 totals 15 residues.